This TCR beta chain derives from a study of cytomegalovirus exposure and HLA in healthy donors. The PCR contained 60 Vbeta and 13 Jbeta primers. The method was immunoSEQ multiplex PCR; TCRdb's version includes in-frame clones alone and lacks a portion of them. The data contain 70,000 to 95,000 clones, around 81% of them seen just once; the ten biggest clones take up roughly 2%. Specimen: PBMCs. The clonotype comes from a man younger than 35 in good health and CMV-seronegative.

The CDR3 is CASSIGGREPQHF. The CDR3 DNA reads TGTGCCAGTAGTATAGGGGGGCGGGAGCCCCAGCATTTT. V gene TRBV19 combines with J gene TRBJ1-5; TRBD1 might be the D (6 bases). This CDR3 is built from 13 residues. Germline V CDR1 and CDR2: LNHDA, SQIVND (reference sequence). Between the trimmed V and J ends, which lost 1 base and 8 bases, there was a span of 9 bases.